The 23 T cell receptor beta chains presented below share a single source sample, sequenced in a study of OX40 agonist ivuxolimab in advanced cancers. Repertoires were generated with immunoSEQ multiplex PCR, while TCRdb's copy carries only in-frame clones and drops some. Among tens of thousands of clones listed, roughly nine tenths were seen once. The source was CD4+ or CD8+ T cells sorted from blood, collected in a trial of the OX40 agonist ivuxolimab. Receptors originate from an adult with an advanced solid tumor such as melanoma, head and neck, liver or kidney cancer.

The chain links TRBV15 to TRBJ1-2; no firm D call. Germline CDR1 reads LNHNV; CDR2 reads YYDKDF (reference sequence). CDR3 length: 13 amino acids. V lost 7 bases, J lost 4 bases, and 13 bases lay in between. The CDR3 here is CATKRMGSYGYTF. In DNA form, the CDR3 reads TGTGCCACCAAGAGGATGGGGAGCTATGGCTACACCTTC.

This chain links TRBV7-2 with TRBJ2-7, with a tentative D call TRBD2 (5 bases). There are 14 residues in the CDR3. Germline CDR1 and CDR2: SGHTA and FQGNSA. Deletions cut 5 bases from V and 0 bases from J, with 11 bases between. The CDR3 nucleotides read TGTGCCAGCAGCCCATATAGCGCCTCCTACGAGCAGTACTTC. It yields the protein CASSPYSASYEQYF.

The V call is TRBV27, the J call TRBJ1-5, with D tentatively TRBD1 (6 bases). V dropped 0 bases and J dropped 6 bases, with 12 bases sitting between them. CDR3 size: 15 residues. Germline V CDR1 and CDR2: MNHEY, SMNVEV (reference sequence). The CDR3 bases are TGTGCCAGCAGTTTATCGTGGCAGGGGCTTCAGCCCCAGCATTTT. Amino acids: CASSLSWQGLQPQHF.

The gene calls are TRBV13 and TRBJ2-2; TRBD1 agrees at 10 bases. Germline lookup yields CDR1 PRHDT and CDR2 FYEKMQ (reference sequence). The CDR3 is 15 amino acids. V dropped 4 bases and J dropped 4; count of bases not matched to a gene: 3. As DNA, the CDR3 is TGTGCCAGCAGCTCGGGACAGGGGCCCACCGGGGAGCTGTTTTTT. It translates to CASSSGQGPTGELFF.

The genes are TRBV9 and TRBJ2-1; D may be TRBD1 (5 bases). Germline CDR1 is SGDLS and CDR2 is YYNGEE. The V end lost 3 bases, the J end lost 5 bases, and 9 bases lay between the germline ends. The CDR3 consists of 13 residues. CDR3 DNA: TGTGCCAGCAGCGGGGGCCGAAACAATGAGCAGTTCTTC. Encoded protein: CASSGGRNNEQFF.

The genes are TRBV11-3 and TRBJ2-7; D possibly corresponds to TRBD1 (5 bases). In germline, CDR1 is SGHNT, CDR2 YENEEA. V gave up 3 bases and J gave up 3 bases, with 15 bases separating them. The length of the CDR3 is 15 residues. The DNA for the CDR3 is TGTGCCAGCAGCTTTCTAACAGGCACCCTCTACGAGCAGTACTTC. Translation: CASSFLTGTLYEQYF.

Concerning this clone itself: Other DNA variants within this sample encode the same CDR3. J is TRBJ1-4 and V is TRBV2, with a tentative D call TRBD1 (5 bases). This CDR3 has 15 amino acids. From germline, CDR1 is SNHLY and CDR2 FYNNEI. V was trimmed by 1 base and J by 0 bases, leaving 6 bases between them. The CDR3 coding sequence is TGTGCCAGCAGTGAAGGGGGGGCAACTAATGAAAAACTGTTTTTT. Translating it yields CASSEGGATNEKLFF. Filled out from reference TRBV2 and TRBJ1-4, the complete variable domain reads EPEVTQTPSHQVTQMGQEVILRCVPISNHLYFYWYRQILGQKVEFLVSFYNNEISEKSEIFDDQFSVERPDGSNFTLKIRSTKLEDSAMYFCASSEGGATNEKLFFGSGTQLSVL.

The rearrangement links TRBV27 to TRBJ2-7; D is possibly TRBD1 (6 bases). Germline V gene sequence: CDR1 MNHEY, CDR2 SMNVEV (reference sequence). V lost 2 bases to trimming and J lost 3 bases, with 14 bases between them. The CDR3 spans 15 residues. DNA for the CDR3: TGTGCCAGCAGTTTAGGGCAGGGGATTTTCTACGAGCAGTACTTC. Protein: CASSLGQGIFYEQYF.

This sequence joins TRBV7-9 and TRBJ2-2; 12 bases align to TRBD2. The trim removed 7 bases at V and 6 bases at J, leaving 12 bases unmatched. Looked up from germline, CDR1 is SEHNR and CDR2 is FQNEAQ (reference sequence). The CDR3 contains 17 residues. The CDR3 region is CASIPPLASGRAGELFF. The CDR3 bases are TGTGCCAGCATCCCACCCCTGGCTAGCGGGAGGGCCGGGGAGCTGTTTTTT.

The genes are TRBV10-3 and TRBJ2-7; TRBD2 matches at 11 bases. The CDR3 is 17 residues long. The trim removed 7 bases at V and 4 bases at J, leaving 15 bases unmatched. Germline lookup yields CDR1 ENHRY and CDR2 SYGVKD. CDR3 sequence (DNA): TGTGCCATCAAGGGATGGAGAGAACTAGCGGGAGAGTACGAGCAGTACTTC. Translating gives CAIKGWRELAGEYEQYF.

This sequence joins TRBV11-2 and TRBJ2-1; the match to TRBD2 covers 12 bases. V was pared by 4 bases and J by 5 bases, with 15 bases of the junction left unmatched. The CDR3 has 19 amino acids. CDR1 and CDR2 (germline): SGHAT, FQNNGV. CDR3 DNA sequence: TGTGCCAGCAGCTCTTACCGCCCGGGACTAGCGGGCATAAACAATGAGCAGTTCTTC. Amino acids: CASSSYRPGLAGINNEQFF.

V and J are TRBV5-6 and TRBJ2-7; D is unresolved. Germline CDR1 and CDR2: SGHDT and YYEEEE. The V end lost 3 bases, the J end lost 2 bases, and 9 bases lay between the germline ends. This CDR3 is 13 amino acids long. CDR3 sequence: CASSSDLPYEQYF. In DNA form, the CDR3 reads TGTGCCAGCAGCTCAGACCTACCCTACGAGCAGTACTTC.

The rearrangement joins TRBV30 to TRBJ1-2; 8 nucleotides agree with TRBD1. The V gene's germline CDR1 is GTSNPN and CDR2 SVGIG (reference sequence). V dropped 1 base and J dropped 8; count of bases not matched to a gene: 12. The CDR3 spans 15 residues. The CDR3 is CAWSEGAGGLGGYTF. CDR3 DNA sequence: TGTGCCTGGAGTGAAGGGGCAGGGGGCCTTGGGGGCTACACCTTC.

The J gene is TRBJ2-3, the V gene TRBV23-1; no firm D call. TRBV23-1 is identified as an open reading frame with a role that is uncertain. CDR3 length equals 16 residues. V shed 0 bases and J shed 0 bases, with 10 bases lying between them. CDR3 sequence reads: CASSQSGYTSTDTQYF. The CDR3 nucleotides are TGCGCCAGCAGTCAATCGGGGTATACCAGCACAGATACGCAGTATTTT.

This clone was counted once. V usage is TRBV27 and J usage is TRBJ1-2, with TRBD1 as a possible D gene (6 bases). The germline V and J ends were trimmed by 3 bases and 7 bases, with 12 bases remaining between them. Germline V gene sequence: CDR1 MNHEY, CDR2 SMNVEV (reference sequence). This CDR3 is built from 13 residues. The CDR3 DNA reads as TGTGCCAGCAGTTTCGCTCAGGGGAGTGGCTACACCTTC. Amino acid sequence: CASSFAQGSGYTF.

The chain is built from TRBV5-1 and TRBJ2-1; D could derive from TRBD1 or TRBD2 (5 bases each). The CDR3 length is 15 residues. Trimming pared 6 bases from V and 9 bases from J, leaving 22 bases between. Germline V CDR1 and CDR2: SGHRS, YFSETQ. The CDR3 protein is CASTQPGPAMGEQFF. CDR3 DNA sequence: TGCGCCAGCACCCAGCCGGGGCCCGCCATGGGTGAGCAGTTCTTC. The full variable domain, completed using reference TRBV5-1 and TRBJ2-1, is KAGVTQTPRYLIKTRGQQVTLSCSPISGHRSVSWYQQTPGQGLQFLFEYFSETQRNKGNFPGRFSGRQFSNSRSEMNVSTLELGDSALYLCASTQPGPAMGEQFFGPGTRLTVL.

V gene TRBV7-9 combines with J gene TRBJ2-1, with 10 bases fitting TRBD2. CDR1 and CDR2 from the germline V gene are SEHNR and FQNEAQ (reference sequence). This CDR3 has 16 residues. V shed 5 bases and J 3 bases; nucleotides not matched to a gene: 7. The CDR3 DNA is TGTGCCAGCAGCACCCCGACTAGCGGGCTCTACAATGAGCAGTTCTTC. Its protein product is CASSTPTSGLYNEQFF.

The J gene is TRBJ1-2, the V gene TRBV10-2; 10 positions match TRBD1. This CDR3 region has 14 residues. The V gene end was trimmed by 0 bases and the J gene end by 8 bases; junction bases not matched to a gene: 3. Germline CDR1 and CDR2: WSHSY and SAAADI. The CDR3 loop reads CASSESDRGRGYTF. For the CDR3, the DNA is TGCGCCAGCAGTGAGTCGGACAGGGGGAGAGGCTACACCTTC.

The J gene is TRBJ1-5, the V gene TRBV7-3; TRBD1 might be the D (6 bases). V lost 0 bases, J lost 1 base, and 7 bases lay in between. Germline CDR1 and CDR2: SGHTA and FQGTGA. CDR3 length: 15 amino acids. CDR3: CASSLTRGSNQPQHF. CDR3 DNA sequence: TGTGCCAGCAGCTTAACAAGGGGGAGCAATCAGCCCCAGCATTTT.

This clone rates as medium-sized. The chain has TRBV6-5 and TRBJ1-1; 7 bases are shared with TRBD1. The J segment lost 5 bases and the V segment lost 6 bases, leaving 6 bases of the junction unmatched. The CDR3 has 13 residues. In germline, CDR1 is MNHEY, CDR2 SVGAGI. CDR3 loop: CASRQGFGTEAFF. The CDR3 coding sequence is TGTGCCAGCAGACAGGGGTTTGGGACTGAAGCTTTCTTT.

The chain uses TRBV11-2 and TRBJ1-2; TRBD1 matches 9 bases. V lost 4 bases to trimming and J lost 5 bases; unmatched junction nucleotides: 2. Germline CDR1 is SGHAT and CDR2 is FQNNGV. CDR3 length: 13 residues. The CDR3 region is CASSSDRGYGYTF. The CDR3 DNA is TGTGCCAGCAGCTCGGACAGGGGTTATGGCTACACCTTC.

The V call is TRBV7-9, the J call TRBJ1-5, with a tentative D call TRBD1 (6 bases). Trimming removed 5 bases at V and 0 bases at J, with 17 bases between. The CDR3 covers 17 residues. CDR1 and CDR2 from the germline V gene are SEHNR and FQNEAQ (reference sequence). CDR3 DNA sequence: TGTGCCAGCAGCGTACAGGGAAGCGGGGCTAGCAATCAGCCCCAGCATTTT. Its protein is CASSVQGSGASNQPQHF. The complete variable domain, with remaining parts taken from reference TRBV7-9 and TRBJ1-5, reads DTGVSQNPRHKITKRGQNVTFRCDPISEHNRLYWYRQTLGQGPEFLTYFQNEAQLEKSRLLSDRFSAERPKGSFSTLEIQRTEQGDSAMYLCASSVQGSGASNQPQHFGDGTRLSIL.

The rearrangement joins TRBV9 to TRBJ1-2; D is possibly TRBD1 (5 bases). Trimming removed 0 bases from V and 4 bases from J, with 13 bases in between. CDR3 length equals 15 residues. CDR1 SGDLS and CDR2 YYNGEE come from the germline V gene. Written as DNA, the CDR3 is TGTGCCAGCAGCGTAGCTAGGGGCGGCGGCTATGGCTACACCTTC. This gives the protein CASSVARGGGYGYTF.